The present TCR beta chain was sequenced within a study of early stage breast cancer tumors. Using immunoSEQ multiplex PCR, the repertoire was profiled, and TCRdb retains in-frame clones only, with some absent. The profile shows 45,000 to 65,000 clones, approximately 78% of them singletons. This CDR3 region has 16 residues. The germline gives CDR1 LNHDA, CDR2 SQIVND (reference sequence). The junction had 6 bases not matched to a gene; V was cut back by 3 bases and J by 5 bases. The sequencing input was blood. The chain has TRBV19 and TRBJ2-5, with 13 positions matching TRBD2. The source of this sequence is a person aged 35 to 50 with breast cancer. The CDR3 loop reads CASSIPTTSGRETQYF. The CDR3 nucleotides are TGTGCCAGTAGTATCCCCACGACTAGCGGGAGGGAGACCCAGTACTTC.